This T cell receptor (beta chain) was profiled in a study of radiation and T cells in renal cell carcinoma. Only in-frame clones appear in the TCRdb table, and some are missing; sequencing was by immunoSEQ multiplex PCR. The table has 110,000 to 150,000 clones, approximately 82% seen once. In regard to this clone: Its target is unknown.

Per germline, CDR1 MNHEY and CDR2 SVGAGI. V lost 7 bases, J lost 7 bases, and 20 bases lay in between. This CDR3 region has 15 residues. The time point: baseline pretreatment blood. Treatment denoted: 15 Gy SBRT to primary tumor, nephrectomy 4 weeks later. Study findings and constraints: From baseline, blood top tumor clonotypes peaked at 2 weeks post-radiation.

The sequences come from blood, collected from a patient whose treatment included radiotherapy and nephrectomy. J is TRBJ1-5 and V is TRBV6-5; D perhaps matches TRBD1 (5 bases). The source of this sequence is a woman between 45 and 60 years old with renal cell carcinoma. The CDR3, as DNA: TGTGCCAGCATGGTTTCAGGAAGTGGGGGACAGCCCCAGCATTTT. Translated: CASMVSGSGGQPQHF.